The 15 T cell receptor beta chains presented below share a single source sample, sequenced in a study of cytomegalovirus exposure and HLA in healthy donors. Primers included in the PCR were 60 Vbeta and 13 Jbeta primers. Clones were sequenced by immunoSEQ multiplex PCR, and TCRdb holds only the in-frame ones, with some missing. The data hold approximately 290,000 clones, with about 80% observed a single time. Sequencing was performed on PBMCs. The receptors here all came from a girl under 10 years old in good health and CMV-seronegative.

This rearrangement joins TRBV5-1 to TRBJ1-4, with D uncertain. Germline V lookup: CDR1 SGHRS, CDR2 YFSETQ. V lost 2 bases and J lost 2, with 10 bases in between. This CDR3 contains 15 residues. CDR3 DNA sequence: TGCGCCAGCAGCTTTCAAGGACTCACTAATGAAAAACTGTTTTTT. It yields the protein CASSFQGLTNEKLFF.

This clone was counted between two and nine times. The chain carries TRBV29-1 and TRBJ2-1, with a tentative D call TRBD1 (5 bases). V was shortened by 6 bases and J by 8 bases, with 17 bases between the two germline ends. Per the germline V gene, CDR1 is SQVTM and CDR2 is ANQGSEA. This CDR3 comprises 13 residues. CDR3 in DNA: TGCAGCGTCCGGCGAGTAGGGGCCGATGAGCAGTTCTTC. Amino acid sequence: CSVRRVGADEQFF.

This clone was seen only once. The chain uses TRBV5-1 and TRBJ2-7; D uncertain. The V gene's germline CDR1 is SGHRS and CDR2 YFSETQ. The CDR3 contains 13 residues. V shed 2 bases and J shed 2 bases, with 8 bases lying between them. This CDR3 reads CASSFGFPYEQYF. The CDR3 nucleotides are TGCGCCAGCAGCTTCGGTTTCCCCTACGAGCAGTACTTC.

This chain joins TRBV6-5 and TRBJ1-1; 7 nucleotides match TRBD1. With V trimmed by 3 bases and J by 11 bases, 6 bases remained unmatched. The CDR3 has 12 amino acids. Germline V gene lookup returns CDR1 MNHEY and CDR2 SVGAGI. CDR3 nucleotides: TGTGCCAGCAGTTATGTGACAGGGATGGCTTTCTTT. Residues: CASSYVTGMAFF.

The rearrangement uses TRBV2 and TRBJ2-1; 7 nucleotides line up with TRBD1. The CDR3 length is 14 residues. In germline, CDR1 is SNHLY, CDR2 FYNNEI. Trimming at V came to 9 bases and at J to 0 bases, leaving 5 bases not matched to a gene. The CDR3 spells CASPGTVSYNEQFF. DNA for the CDR3: TGTGCCAGTCCCGGGACAGTCTCCTACAATGAGCAGTTCTTC.

The chain has TRBV5-4 and TRBJ2-7; 9 bases fit TRBD1. The ends lost 9 bases at V and 6 bases at J; junction bases unmatched: 4. CDR1 is SGHNT, CDR2 YYREEE, per germline (reference sequence). The CDR3 spans 11 residues. The CDR3 bases are TGTGCCATAACAGGGGGCGGCGAGCAGTACTTC. Translated: CAITGGGEQYF. Filled out from reference TRBV5-4 and TRBJ2-7, the complete variable domain reads ETGVTQSPTHLIKTRGQQVTLRCSSQSGHNTVSWYQQALGQGPQFIFQYYREEENGRGNFPPRFSGLQFPNYSSELNVNALELDDSALYLCAITGGGEQYFGPGTRLTVT.

This clone occurred a few times. This chain links TRBV28 with TRBJ2-6, with D possibly being TRBD2 (6 bases). Germline loops: CDR1 MDHEN, CDR2 SYDVKM. The CDR3 loop spans 17 amino acids. V was shortened by 6 bases and J by 0 bases, with 15 bases between the two germline ends. CDR3 in DNA: TGTGCCAGCAGGGGGGACTCATCGGCCTCTGGGGCCAACGTCCTGACTTTC. Translating it yields CASRGDSSASGANVLTF.

This chain joins TRBV5-6 and TRBJ2-1, with unresolved D. CDR1 is SGHDT, CDR2 YYEEEE, per germline. V was clipped by 5 bases and J by 10 bases, with 13 bases between them. The length of the CDR3 is 12 residues. The CDR3 here is CASRIVAMEQFF. CDR3 nucleotides: TGTGCCAGCAGGATAGTAGCTATGGAGCAGTTCTTC.

The V gene is TRBV5-6, the J gene TRBJ1-2; no clear D. V lost 1 base and J lost 4, with 14 bases in between. The CDR3 covers 15 residues. Looked up from germline, CDR1 is SGHDT and CDR2 is YYEEEE. This CDR3 reads CASSLFHLVGYGYTF. DNA for the CDR3: TGTGCCAGCAGCTTGTTCCACCTAGTCGGCTATGGCTACACCTTC.

The rearrangement uses TRBV10-3 and TRBJ1-3; 7 bases fit TRBD1. Trimming took 10 bases from V and 4 from J; bases not matched to a gene: 4. Looked up from germline, CDR1 is ENHRY and CDR2 is SYGVKD. CDR3 size: 12 residues. CDR3 coding DNA: TGTGCCAGTACAGGGGCCGGAAACACCATATATTTT. Translated, it gives CASTGAGNTIYF.

This clone was seen once. The chain carries TRBV5-4 and TRBJ1-1; TRBD1 might be the D (6 bases). Trimming removed 2 bases at V and 0 bases at J, with 11 bases between. Germline V gives CDR1 SGHNT, CDR2 YYREEE (reference sequence). The CDR3 is 15 amino acids. The CDR3 bases are TGTGCCAGCAGCTTATCCCACAGGGTGAACACTGAAGCTTTCTTT. This translates into CASSLSHRVNTEAFF.

The CDR3 nucleotides read TGTGCCAGCAGTTACTCGGGAGGTAGCTCCTACGAGCAGTACTTC. It yields the protein CASSYSGGSSYEQYF. The chain has TRBV6-5 and TRBJ2-7; tentative D call: TRBD2 (6 bases). V lost 0 bases and J 0 bases, leaving 9 bases between the germline ends. The CDR3 length is 15 residues. Germline CDR1 is MNHEY and CDR2 is SVGAGI.

V gene TRBV5-1 combines with J gene TRBJ2-3; a possible D gene is TRBD1 (5 bases). Deletions cut 5 bases from V and 2 bases from J, with 12 bases between. The CDR3 extends over 14 amino acids. Germline assignment: CDR1 SGHRS and CDR2 YFSETQ. Here the CDR3 reads CASREGQNTDTQYF. In DNA form, the CDR3 reads TGCGCCAGCAGAGAAGGACAAAACACAGATACGCAGTATTTT.

V and J are TRBV4-2 and TRBJ1-1, with TRBD1 matching 7 bases. This CDR3 region has 14 residues. The J segment lost 5 bases and the V segment lost 4 bases, leaving 7 bases of the junction unmatched. The germline gives CDR1 LGHNA, CDR2 YNFKEQ. The CDR3, as DNA: TGTGCCAGCAGCCTCTCCACAGGGGAAACTGAAGCTTTCTTT. It translates to CASSLSTGETEAFF.

The chain has TRBV19 and TRBJ2-1; the match to TRBD1 covers 7 bases. CDR1 and CDR2 (germline): LNHDA, SQIVND (reference sequence). CDR3 length: 14 amino acids. The ends lost 5 bases at V and 2 bases at J; junction bases unmatched: 3. CDR3 in DNA: TGTGCCAGTAGTCAAGGGGGCGCCTACAATGAGCAGTTCTTC. Its protein is CASSQGGAYNEQFF. The whole variable domain, filled in from reference TRBV19 and TRBJ2-1, reads DGGITQSPKYLFRKEGQNVTLSCEQNLNHDAMYWYRQDPGQGLRLIYYSQIVNDFQKGDIAEGYSVSREKKESFPLTVTSAQKNPTAFYLCASSQGGAYNEQFFGPGTRLTVL.